This T cell receptor beta chain stems from a study of blood T cell repertoires in COVID-19. Each recovered donor of Cohort 3 presented with two negative PCRs, clearance, or symptom resolution. Trimming pared 1 base from V and 4 bases from J, leaving 10 bases between. CDR1 and CDR2 from the germline V gene are SGHVS and FNYEAQ. CDR3 length: 14 residues. Per the original methods: By means of reference gene primer amplification, nucleated cell counts were estimated. Only in-frame clones appear in the TCRdb table, and some are missing; sequencing was by immunoSEQ multiplex PCR. Clone size and V and J calls were adopted from that table, with D and trimming inferred from the DNA. The sample carries around 310,000 clones, around nine tenths recorded once.

The chain employs TRBV7-6 and TRBJ1-1; a weak D match, TRBD1 (5 bases). This clonotype originated in a woman aged 40-49 years who had recovered from COVID-19. The specimen was PBMCs or T cells enriched from blood (not recorded which). As DNA, the CDR3 is TGTGCCAGCAGCTTAGGGCGGGGCGGCACTGAAGCTTTCTTT. Amino acids: CASSLGRGGTEAFF.